This TCR beta chain was profiled in a study of CD8 T cells in Susac syndrome. Study outcomes and limitations: Clonal expansion was not observed in the Susac syndrome CD4+ T cell repertoires. Only a relatively small number of individuals were included in the TCR sequencing and HLA analysis.

Negative isolation was used for CD8+ and CD4+ T cells, and FACS enrichment was applied to TEMRA cells. Notes on this clonotype: Its matching antigen is unknown.

V dropped 1 base and J dropped 0 bases, with 7 bases sitting between them. Germline CDR1 SGHDN, CDR2 FVKESK. The CDR3 is made up of 14 amino acids. RNA amounts of about 0.5 to 1 ug underwent reverse transcription with random hexamers. TCRdb redid the calling of the immunoSEQ multiplex PCR reads with MiXCR, one entry per CDR3 protein. The data hold around 200,000 distinct CDR3 sequences, with 85% to 95% observed a single time. The gene calls are TRBV14 and TRBJ2-7; no clear D gene. The specimen sequenced was CD4+ T cells from PBMCs. This TCR was recovered from a human donor with Susac syndrome. CDR3 DNA sequence: TGTGCCAGCAGCCAAGCTTTGGACTCCTACGAGCAGTACTTC. Amino acid sequence: CASSQALDSYEQYF.